Listed here are 29 T cell receptor beta chains from one sample, sequenced in a study of blood T cell repertoires in COVID-19. Sequenced by immunoSEQ multiplex PCR; TCRdb stores in-frame clones only, minus some. The sample includes 290,000 or so clones, around nine tenths of them seen just once. Sequencing was performed on peripheral blood. Every receptor here comes from a man between 65 and 80 years old with acute or convalescent COVID-19.

This chain links TRBV6-5 with TRBJ1-2; weak D call: TRBD1 (6 bases). The CDR3 is made up of 15 amino acids. V was pared by 2 bases and J by 6 bases, with 16 bases between. The germline V gene has CDR1 MNHEY and CDR2 SVGAGI. The CDR3 reads CASSYPNRQVDGYTF. The CDR3 DNA reads as TGTGCCAGCAGTTACCCAAACCGACAGGTCGATGGCTACACCTTC.

The chain employs TRBV7-9 and TRBJ2-3; 8 nucleotides match TRBD2. Germline CDR1 reads SEHNR; CDR2 reads FQNEAQ (reference sequence). The trim removed 8 bases at V and 2 bases at J, leaving 21 bases unmatched. The CDR3 spans 19 residues. CDR3 DNA sequence: TGTGCCAGCCACTTTGGTGGGCCGAAACTAGCGGTCCACACAGATACGCAGTATTTT. Protein sequence: CASHFGGPKLAVHTDTQYF.

The rearrangement uses TRBV7-8 and TRBJ1-5, with 8 bases fitting TRBD1. Germline V gives CDR1 SGHVS, CDR2 FQNEAQ. J gave up 5 bases and V 3 bases, and 3 bases lay outside the gene matches. The CDR3 extends over 14 amino acids. CDR3: CASSFQQGDQPQHF. CDR3 coding DNA: TGTGCCAGCAGCTTCCAACAGGGGGATCAGCCCCAGCATTTT.

Concerning this clone: Other DNA sequences in the sample encode the same CDR3. This rearrangement joins TRBV3-1 (or the pseudogene TRBV3-2) to TRBJ2-1; 7 bases are shared with TRBD2. The CDR3 runs 16 residues. The junction had 4 bases not matched to a gene; V was cut back by 2 bases and J by 0 bases. Per the germline V gene, CDR1 is LGHDT and CDR2 is YNNKEL (reference sequence). The CDR3 nucleotides are TGTGCCAGCAGCCAACCTAGCGGTAGCTCCTACAATGAGCAGTTCTTC. Translation gives CASSQPSGSSYNEQFF.

This clone has a handful of counts. The sample contains more than one DNA sequence encoding this CDR3. This chain uses TRBV18 with TRBJ1-1; 8 bases are shared with TRBD1. Germline CDR1 KGHSH, CDR2 LQKENI. The CDR3 sequence is 14 residues long. The J segment lost 1 base and the V segment lost 3 bases, leaving 1 base of the junction unmatched. The DNA for the CDR3 is TGTGCCAGCTCACCCGGACAGGGGAACACTGAAGCTTTCTTT. Translation gives CASSPGQGNTEAFF.

The chain recombines TRBV5-4 with TRBJ2-1; 13 nucleotides line up with TRBD2. Trimming at V came to 7 bases and at J to 5 bases, leaving 9 bases not matched to a gene. CDR3 length: 16 residues. Germline loops: CDR1 SGHNT, CDR2 YYREEE (reference sequence). The chain's CDR3 is CASGRLAGGIDNEQFF. The CDR3 coding sequence is TGTGCCAGCGGCCGACTAGCGGGAGGTATAGACAATGAGCAGTTCTTC.

The chain links TRBV19 to TRBJ2-7; 10 nucleotides agree with TRBD1. V lost 6 bases, J lost 5 bases, and 7 bases stayed unmatched. There are 14 residues in the CDR3. Looked up from germline, CDR1 is LNHDA and CDR2 is SQIVND (reference sequence). Written as DNA, the CDR3 is TGTGCCAGTAGGGGGACAGGGGCCGGCAACGAGCAGTACTTC. The encoded protein is CASRGTGAGNEQYF.

Remarks on this clone: In the same sample, other DNA sequences code for this CDR3. The chain carries TRBV5-1 and TRBJ2-7; 11 bases map to TRBD1. The V gene's germline CDR1 is SGHRS and CDR2 YFSETQ. This CDR3 has 14 amino acids. V trimming: 5 bases; J trimming: 3 bases; junction bases outside the gene matches: 4. In DNA form, the CDR3 reads TGCGCCAGCAGTTCCGGGACAGGGGGCTACGAGCAGTACTTC. Amino acids: CASSSGTGGYEQYF.

A word on this clone: The same CDR3 also results from other DNA sequences found in this sample. The V gene is TRBV14, the J gene TRBJ2-7, with TRBD1 matching over 11 bases. The CDR3 extends over 13 amino acids. CDR1 and CDR2 from the germline V gene are SGHDN and FVKESK. The V gene end was trimmed by 4 bases and the J gene end by 4 bases; junction bases not matched to a gene: 0. As DNA, the CDR3 is TGTGCCAGCAGCCGGGACAGGGGGTACGAGCAGTACTTC. Its translation is CASSRDRGYEQYF.

The chain has TRBV25-1 and TRBJ2-3; TRBD2 might be the D (5 bases). Germline values: CDR1 MGHDK, CDR2 SYGVNS. The CDR3 extends over 13 amino acids. Trimming cost V 7 bases and J 5 bases, with 13 bases left between them. Here the CDR3 DNA reads TGTGCCAGCATGAGGCACGAGGGAGATACGCAGTATTTT. Translation gives CASMRHEGDTQYF.

J is TRBJ2-2 and V is TRBV7-3; 11 nucleotides align to TRBD1. CDR3 length: 15 residues. Germline trimming cut 5 bases from V and 4 bases from J; bases unmatched to any gene: 3. From germline, CDR1 is SGHTA and CDR2 FQGTGA. The CDR3: CASSPGTGGTGELFF. The CDR3 DNA follows: TGTGCCAGCAGCCCTGGGACAGGGGGCACCGGGGAGCTGTTTTTT.

A note on this clone: The sample contains more than one DNA sequence encoding this CDR3. This chain uses TRBV3-1 (or the pseudogene TRBV3-2) with TRBJ2-3; TRBD2 might be the D (6 bases). Trimming pared 3 bases from V and 4 bases from J, leaving 8 bases between. Germline assignment: CDR1 LGHDT and CDR2 YNNKEL (reference sequence). CDR3 length equals 13 residues. CDR3 residues: CASSQGEADTQYF. In DNA, the CDR3 is TGTGCCAGCAGCCAGGGGGAGGCAGATACGCAGTATTTT.

The chain carries TRBV28 and TRBJ2-3, with 9 bases matching TRBD2. The trim removed 5 bases at V and 2 bases at J, leaving 5 bases unmatched. The germline V gene encodes CDR1 MDHEN and CDR2 SYDVKM. CDR3 length: 15 residues. The CDR3 region has the DNA TGTGCCAGCAGTACTCGACTAGCGGTCACAGATACGCAGTATTTT. Amino acids: CASSTRLAVTDTQYF.

CDR3 bases: TGTGCCAGCAGCCATAGCGGCCGCCGGGGAGAGCAGTACTTC. It translates to CASSHSGRRGEQYF. The chain links TRBV3-1 (or the pseudogene TRBV3-2) to TRBJ2-7; D is possibly TRBD2 (6 bases). CDR1 and CDR2 (germline): LGHDT, YNNKEL (reference sequence). The CDR3 covers 14 residues. Trimming took off 3 bases at V and 7 bases at J, with 16 bases between the two ends.

This chain connects TRBV4-1 to TRBJ1-1; a possible D gene is TRBD1 (5 bases). The CDR3 is 14 residues long. Germline CDR1 MGHRA, CDR2 YSYEKL. Trimming took off 4 bases at V and 0 bases at J, with 9 bases between the two ends. The CDR3 DNA reads TGCGCCAGCAGCCTCAGCAGGGTGAACACTGAAGCTTTCTTT. Translated, it gives CASSLSRVNTEAFF.

V gene TRBV12-3 or TRBV12-4 combines with J gene TRBJ2-5, with D perhaps matching TRBD1 (6 bases). V dropped 6 bases and J dropped 1 base, with 9 bases sitting between them. CDR3 length: 13 residues. CDR3 in DNA: TGTGCCAGCAGGAAACAGGGCCAAGAGACCCAGTACTTC. This gives the protein CASRKQGQETQYF.

The chain is built from TRBV5-5 and TRBJ2-3; D remains ambiguous. V was pared by 6 bases and J by 2 bases, with 13 bases between. The CDR3 consists of 14 residues. CDR1 is SGHKS, CDR2 YYEKEE, per germline (reference sequence). The CDR3 coding sequence is TGTGCCAGCAACAAACCCCACCTCACAGATACGCAGTATTTT. Amino acids: CASNKPHLTDTQYF. The full variable domain, its missing parts supplied by reference TRBV5-5 and TRBJ2-3, is DAGVTQSPTHLIKTRGQQVTLRCSPISGHKSVSWYQQVLGQGPQFIFQYYEKEERGRGNFPDRFSARQFPNYSSELNVNALLLGDSALYLCASNKPHLTDTQYFGPGTRLTVL.

The V call is TRBV6-6, the J call TRBJ2-5; TRBD1 agrees at 7 bases. CDR1 MNHNY and CDR2 SVGAGI come from the germline V gene (reference sequence). This CDR3 has 14 amino acids. The V segment lost 6 bases and the J segment 7 bases; nucleotides outside the gene matches: 11. CDR3 sequence: CASRGQGVVGTQYF. For the CDR3, the DNA is TGTGCCAGCAGGGGGCAGGGGGTTGTTGGGACCCAGTACTTC.

This clone has just a few counts. This chain uses TRBV5-1 with TRBJ2-1, with D uncertain. Germline values: CDR1 SGHRS, CDR2 YFSETQ. The CDR3 has 13 amino acids. V lost 5 bases, J lost 9 bases, and 15 bases lay in between. In DNA, the CDR3 is TGCGCCAGCAGATGGCCTGACTCCGTTGAGCAGTTCTTC. Translated: CASRWPDSVEQFF.

V is TRBV6-2 or TRBV6-3 and J is TRBJ2-5, with D possibly matching TRBD1 (5 bases). Looked up from germline, CDR1 is MNHEY and CDR2 is SVGEGT. This CDR3 has 13 amino acids. V was pared by 2 bases and J by 2 bases, with 6 bases between. CDR3 sequence reads: CASSYNRQETQYF. CDR3 sequence (DNA): TGTGCCAGCAGTTACAACAGGCAAGAGACCCAGTACTTC.

With regard to this clone: The same CDR3 can be traced to other DNA sequences in this sample. The chain uses TRBV29-1 and TRBJ1-1; 11 bases fit TRBD1. Germline V gene lookup returns CDR1 SQVTM and CDR2 ANQGSEA. This CDR3 spans 12 amino acids. V trimming: 6 bases; J trimming: 4 bases; junction bases outside the gene matches: 1. This CDR3 reads CSVGTGGTEAFF. DNA of the CDR3: TGCAGCGTGGGGACAGGGGGCACTGAAGCTTTCTTT.

The chain links TRBV9 to TRBJ1-6; D is perhaps TRBD1 (5 bases). CDR1 is SGDLS, CDR2 YYNGEE, per germline. The CDR3 has 15 amino acids. Deletions cut 3 bases from V and 8 bases from J, with 15 bases between. The CDR3, as DNA: TGTGCCAGCAGCGCCCGGGACTCTCCGGATTCACCCCTCCACTTT. This sequence encodes CASSARDSPDSPLHF.

CDR3: CASSLDTVNTGELFF. As DNA, the CDR3 is TGTGCCAGCAGCTTGGACACAGTAAACACCGGGGAGCTGTTTTTT. The gene calls are TRBV5-4 and TRBJ2-2; D call uncertain. The CDR3 extends over 15 amino acids. Trimming shortened V by 0 bases and J by 2 bases, and 8 bases separated the two germline ends. Per the germline V gene, CDR1 is SGHNT and CDR2 is YYREEE (reference sequence).

V usage is TRBV28 and J usage is TRBJ1-4; D remains ambiguous. Trimming removed 5 bases from V and 0 bases from J, with 10 bases in between. Germline V gene data show CDR1 as MDHEN and CDR2 as SYDVKM. This CDR3 comprises 15 residues. In nucleotides, the CDR3 is TGTGCCAGCAGTCACGGACTAGCAACTAATGAAAAACTGTTTTTT. It encodes CASSHGLATNEKLFF. The entire variable domain, with the rest obtained from reference TRBV28 and TRBJ1-4, is as follows: DVKVTQSSRYLVKRTGEKVFLECVQDMDHENMFWYRQDPGLGLRLIYFSYDVKMKEKGDIPEGYSVSREKKERFSLILESASTNQTSMYLCASSHGLATNEKLFFGSGTQLSVL.

The chain has TRBV4-3 and TRBJ2-1; weak D call: TRBD2 (7 bases). V was pared by 5 bases and J by 9 bases, with 20 bases between. The V gene's germline CDR1 is LGHNA and CDR2 YSLEER. The CDR3 consists of 15 residues. The CDR3 region has the DNA TGCGCCAGCAGCTTGGGGGCGGGAGTTCTAAGTGAGCAGTTCTTC. Translation: CASSLGAGVLSEQFF.

The rearrangement joins TRBV27 to TRBJ1-1, with 10 positions matching TRBD1. The germline CDR1 and CDR2 sequences are MNHEY and SMNVEV (reference sequence). With 3 bases clipped from V and 0 bases from J, the junction kept 7 bases outside the gene matches. This CDR3 has 17 residues. The CDR3 region is CASSFSGTGVVNTEAFF. DNA of the CDR3: TGTGCCAGCAGTTTTTCCGGGACAGGGGTGGTGAACACTGAAGCTTTCTTT.

The chain couples TRBV5-1 to TRBJ1-6; weak D call: TRBD1 (6 bases). Germline V gives CDR1 SGHRS, CDR2 YFSETQ. This CDR3 is built from 16 residues. The V gene lost 3 bases and the J gene lost 0 bases, with 10 bases spanning the gap. Here the CDR3 reads CASSSGVSSYNSPLHF. In nucleotides, the CDR3 is TGCGCCAGCAGCTCAGGGGTCAGCTCCTATAATTCACCCCTCCACTTT.

This chain connects TRBV2 to TRBJ1-3; tentatively, D is TRBD1 (6 bases). This CDR3 has 16 amino acids. V shed 10 bases and J shed 0 bases, with 19 bases lying between them. The V gene's germline CDR1 is SNHLY and CDR2 FYNNEI. CDR3 amino acids: CATFPLMDSSGNTIYF. CDR3 in DNA: TGTGCCACCTTCCCTCTGATGGACAGCTCTGGAAACACCATATATTTT. Supplemented by reference TRBV2 and TRBJ1-3, the full variable domain reads EPEVTQTPSHQVTQMGQEVILRCVPISNHLYFYWYRQILGQKVEFLVSFYNNEISEKSEIFDDQFSVERPDGSNFTLKIRSTKLEDSAMYFCATFPLMDSSGNTIYFGEGSWLTVV.

This chain uses TRBV5-4 with TRBJ2-2, with TRBD2 matching over 14 bases. V shed 4 bases, J shed 3 bases, and the junction held 8 bases outside the gene matches. Germline assignment: CDR1 SGHNT and CDR2 YYREEE (reference sequence). The CDR3 covers 18 residues. CDR3 in DNA: TGTGCCAGCAGCAGTTCCGGGACTAGCGGGGGAGACACCGGGGAGCTGTTTTTT. This codes for CASSSSGTSGGDTGELFF. Full variable domain (rest looked up from reference TRBV5-4 and TRBJ2-2): ETGVTQSPTHLIKTRGQQVTLRCSSQSGHNTVSWYQQALGQGPQFIFQYYREEENGRGNFPPRFSGLQFPNYSSELNVNALELDDSALYLCASSSSGTSGGDTGELFFGEGSRLTVL.